What follows are 18 T cell receptor beta chains derived from one specimen sequenced in a study of circulating and synovial CD4+ cells in juvenile arthritis (dated by TCRdb to the mid-2010s). The protocol used for the library was the immunoSEQ multiplex PCR assay. The table was pulled from immuneACCESS by TCRdb, which kept in-frame rearrangements only. Such tables lose some clones; where checked, under half of the loss comes from unresolved V genes, and the rest has no known cause. This sample holds tens of thousands of clones; around 95% were observed only once. The top ten hold roughly 0.2% of the sample. Material: CD4+ T cells from blood. These receptors all stem from a human donor with juvenile idiopathic arthritis.

This clone was observed a single time. The gene calls are TRBV2 and TRBJ2-3, with D uncertain. CDR1 is SNHLY and CDR2 is FYNNEI in the germline V gene. CDR3 length: 15 amino acids. Trimming removed 3 bases at V and 2 bases at J, with 12 bases between. CDR3 sequence: CASSERSAYTDTQYF. CDR3 bases: TGTGCCAGCAGTGAGCGCAGCGCGTACACAGATACGCAGTATTTT.

The chain is built from TRBV7-8 and TRBJ1-1; 7 bases align to TRBD1. The CDR3 covers 13 residues. V lost 3 bases, J lost 11 bases, and 9 bases stayed unmatched. The V gene's germline CDR1 is SGHVS and CDR2 FQNEAQ. CDR3 nucleotide sequence: TGTGCCAGCAGCTTCGACAGGGAACACGGGGCTTTCTTT. It encodes CASSFDREHGAFF.

This clone was counted between two and nine times. The CDR3 nucleotides read TGTGCCAGCAGTGCCGGGCCTTCAGGGGGCTACAATGAGCAGTTCTTC. This gives the protein CASSAGPSGGYNEQFF. V usage is TRBV6-4 and J usage is TRBJ2-1, with 7 positions matching TRBD1. The CDR3 totals 16 residues. V gave up 4 bases and J gave up 3 bases; unmatched junction bases: 9. Germline V CDR1 and CDR2: MRHNA, SNTAGT.

This clone was seen just once. This rearrangement joins TRBV28 to TRBJ1-1; 8 nucleotides match TRBD1. CDR1 and CDR2 (germline): MDHEN, SYDVKM. Trimming took 5 bases from V and 1 from J; bases not matched to a gene: 6. This CDR3 is built from 15 residues. The CDR3 region has the DNA TGTGCCAGCAGTGTACAGGGGGTCGAGAACACTGAAGCTTTCTTT. Translated: CASSVQGVENTEAFF. Based on the CDR3 plus reference TRBV28 and TRBJ1-1, the full variable domain is DVKVTQSSRYLVKRTGEKVFLECVQDMDHENMFWYRQDPGLGLRLIYFSYDVKMKEKGDIPEGYSVSREKKERFSLILESASTNQTSMYLCASSVQGVENTEAFFGQGTRLTVV.

The chain employs TRBV2 and TRBJ2-1, with 11 bases matching TRBD1. V lost 3 bases to trimming and J lost 8 bases; unmatched junction nucleotides: 6. The CDR3 runs 15 residues. Germline CDR1 is SNHLY and CDR2 is FYNNEI. The CDR3 here is CASSDGTGGGDEQFF. The CDR3 coding sequence is TGTGCCAGCAGTGACGGGACAGGGGGTGGCGATGAGCAGTTCTTC.

J is TRBJ2-6 and V is TRBV5-1; TRBD2 might be the D (6 bases). CDR1 and CDR2 from the germline V gene are SGHRS and YFSETQ. This CDR3 comprises 17 residues. Trimming removed 4 bases at V and 0 bases at J, with 14 bases between. The CDR3 loop is CASSPYGGLSGANVLTF. As DNA, the CDR3 is TGCGCCAGCAGCCCCTATGGGGGACTCTCTGGGGCCAACGTCCTGACTTTC.

This sequence joins TRBV5-4 and TRBJ2-5; D possibly corresponds to TRBD2 (6 bases). Looked up from germline, CDR1 is SGHNT and CDR2 is YYREEE (reference sequence). Trimming removed 4 bases from V and 4 bases from J, with 17 bases in between. The length of the CDR3 is 15 residues. CDR3 in amino acids: CASSAVSGLGETQYF. DNA for the CDR3: TGTGCCAGCAGCGCGGTTAGCGGACTGGGAGAGACCCAGTACTTC.

The CDR3 nucleotides are TGCGCCAGCAGCCAACCCGCCAGGCTAAACTATGGCTACACCTTC. This codes for CASSQPARLNYGYTF. The chain has TRBV4-1 and TRBJ1-2, with D unclear. CDR3 length: 15 amino acids. Germline V gene data show CDR1 as MGHRA and CDR2 as YSYEKL. Trimming took off 2 bases at V and 2 bases at J, with 12 bases between the two ends.

This chain uses TRBV7-9 with TRBJ1-4; the D gene is possibly TRBD1 (6 bases). Trimming took off 3 bases at V and 6 bases at J, with 20 bases between the two ends. CDR3 length: 17 residues. Germline CDR1 SEHNR, CDR2 FQNEAQ (reference sequence). DNA for the CDR3: TGTGCCAGCAGCTTGGGCCTCCGGGGGGCGGCGGATGAAAAACTGTTTTTT. This codes for CASSLGLRGAADEKLFF.

The chain employs TRBV6-4 and TRBJ2-3, with a weak D call TRBD1 (6 bases). Germline V CDR1 and CDR2: MRHNA, SNTAGT. The CDR3 consists of 13 residues. The V end lost 10 bases, the J end lost 2 bases, and 13 bases lay between the germline ends. The DNA for the CDR3 is TGTGCCACTTCAAGGGGACACACAGATACGCAGTATTTT. Translation: CATSRGHTDTQYF.

This clone was detected once. This chain connects TRBV28 to TRBJ1-2, with TRBD1 matching over 9 bases. The CDR3 loop spans 14 amino acids. Trimming removed 6 bases from V and 8 bases from J; junction bases left unmatched: 10. The V gene's germline CDR1 is MDHEN and CDR2 SYDVKM. For the CDR3, the DNA is TGTGCCAGCAGGAGTCCCAGACAGGGGGTCGGCTACACCTTC. This sequence encodes CASRSPRQGVGYTF.

The chain joins TRBV15 to TRBJ1-3; D gene uncertain. This CDR3 spans 17 amino acids. From germline, CDR1 is LNHNV and CDR2 YYDKDF (reference sequence). Trimming cost V 4 bases and J 0 bases, with 16 bases left between them. The CDR3 nucleotides read TGTGCCACCAGCAAATTACTTACCGATTCCTCTGGAAACACCATATATTTT. This encodes CATSKLLTDSSGNTIYF.

J is TRBJ2-1 and V is TRBV28; maybe TRBD2 (6 bases). The V end lost 4 bases, the J end lost 7 bases, and 17 bases lay between the germline ends. The V gene's germline CDR1 is MDHEN and CDR2 SYDVKM. The CDR3 totals 15 residues. Here the CDR3 reads CASSSLAGNLNEQFF. The CDR3 bases are TGTGCCAGCAGTTCACTAGCCGGAAATTTAAATGAGCAGTTCTTC.

Concerning this clone itself: The junction differs from germline at one of its ends, possibly a read error. The genes are TRBV28 and TRBJ2-1; D gene unclear. CDR3 length: 12 amino acids. The germline V gene encodes CDR1 MDHEN and CDR2 SYDVKM. CDR3 amino acids: CASSLAYYEQFF. CDR3 DNA: TGTGCCAGCAGTTTAGCCTACTATGAGCAGTTCTTC.

The chain couples TRBV13 to TRBJ2-3; 8 nucleotides line up with TRBD1. Germline V gene sequence: CDR1 PRHDT, CDR2 FYEKMQ (reference sequence). Losses at the gene ends were 4 bases for V and 4 bases for J; bases not matched to a gene: 10. The CDR3 extends over 16 amino acids. The CDR3 DNA reads as TGTGCCAGCAGCTCCCAGGACAGGGTTTTCCCAGATACGCAGTATTTT. Its translation: CASSSQDRVFPDTQYF. The full variable domain, completed using reference TRBV13 and TRBJ2-3, is AAGVIQSPRHLIKEKRETATLKCYPIPRHDTVYWYQQGPGQDPQFLISFYEKMQSDKGSIPDRFSAQQFSDYHSELNMSSLELGDSALYFCASSSQDRVFPDTQYFGPGTRLTVL.

The chain has TRBV7-9 and TRBJ1-2; D not certain. In germline, CDR1 is SEHNR, CDR2 FQNEAQ (reference sequence). V gave up 3 bases and J gave up 1 base, with 9 bases separating them. This CDR3 contains 14 residues. For the CDR3, the DNA is TGTGCCAGCAGCTTCCCCGACTTTAACTATGGCTACACCTTC. It yields the protein CASSFPDFNYGYTF.

This rearrangement joins TRBV6-5 to TRBJ2-3; TRBD2 aligns across 13 bases. The CDR3 has 16 residues. The ends lost 4 bases at V and 5 bases at J; junction bases unmatched: 6. Per the germline V gene, CDR1 is MNHEY and CDR2 is SVGAGI. CDR3 DNA: TGTGCCAGCAGTTGCCAACTAGCGGGAGGGGGAGATACGCAGTATTTT. Protein sequence: CASSCQLAGGGDTQYF.

The V and J genes are TRBV7-6 and TRBJ2-7, with 7 positions matching TRBD1. Germline assignment: CDR1 SGHVS and CDR2 FNYEAQ. V lost 1 base and J lost 0; bases outside the gene matches: 6. The CDR3 runs 16 residues. CDR3 sequence (DNA): TGTGCCAGCAGCTTAGGCGCAGGGGGTAACTCCTACGAGCAGTACTTC. Translating it yields CASSLGAGGNSYEQYF.